Listed here are 18 T cell receptor beta chains from one sample, sequenced in a study of T cells in Graves' hyperthyroidism and ophthalmopathy. Amplification yielded TCR beta CDR3 regions, with RNA transcripts as the source. The HTBI primer set drove a first-round RT-PCR of the TCR CDR3. One entry per CDR3 protein, called by TCRdb with MiXCR from the multiplex PCR reads. The table lists approximately 380,000 distinct CDR3 sequences, approximately 20% of them singletons. The sample comprised blood. These receptors all stem from a woman younger than 35 with Graves' hyperthyroidism.

This clonotype showed up many times. This chain connects TRBV4-2 to TRBJ2-7; maybe TRBD2 (6 bases). Germline CDR1 is LGHNA and CDR2 is YNFKEQ. CDR3 size: 17 residues. Deletions cut 4 bases from V and 6 bases from J, with 25 bases between. Here the CDR3 DNA reads TGTGCCAGCAGCCCTCTAGGGCGGGGTAGTACAGGAACCGAGCAGTACTTC. Residues: CASSPLGRGSTGTEQYF.

This clonotype was seen many times. The chain combines TRBV7-9 with TRBJ2-7; D not resolved. The V end was cut by 4 bases, the J end by 1 base, with 8 bases between. This CDR3 is 13 amino acids long. Germline V CDR1 and CDR2: SEHNR, FQNEAQ (reference sequence). The DNA for the CDR3 is TGTGCCAGCAGCTCGATACCTTCCTACGAGCAGTACTTC. This encodes CASSSIPSYEQYF. The whole variable domain, filled in from reference TRBV7-9 and TRBJ2-7, reads DTGVSQNPRHKITKRGQNVTFRCDPISEHNRLYWYRQTLGQGPEFLTYFQNEAQLEKSRLLSDRFSAERPKGSFSTLEIQRTEQGDSAMYLCASSSIPSYEQYFGPGTRLTVT.

There are many counts of this clonotype. The chain links TRBV7-9 to TRBJ1-1, with 7 bases lining up with TRBD1. Germline values: CDR1 SEHNR, CDR2 FQNEAQ (reference sequence). V was pared by 5 bases and J by 1 base, with 7 bases of the junction left unmatched. The CDR3 covers 15 residues. CDR3 bases: TGTGCCAGCAGCCCTCCGACAGGGACGAACACTGAAGCTTTCTTT. Its translation is CASSPPTGTNTEAFF.

This clonotype came up many times. The CDR3 bases are TGTGCCAGCAGCCCAGGACGGGGCCAAGAGACCCAGTACTTC. This gives the protein CASSPGRGQETQYF. The chain couples TRBV11-3 to TRBJ2-5, with TRBD2 as a possible D gene (5 bases). Germline V gene sequence: CDR1 SGHNT, CDR2 YENEEA. The germline V and J ends were trimmed by 5 bases and 1 base, with 11 bases remaining between them. This CDR3 is built from 14 residues.

This clonotype was detected ten times or more. V usage is TRBV12-3 or TRBV12-4 and J usage is TRBJ1-2; possibly TRBD1 for D (6 bases). The CDR3 contains 15 residues. V was trimmed by 3 bases and J by 7 bases, leaving 18 bases between them. CDR3 sequence: CASSFDDTGRGGYTF. The DNA of the CDR3 is TGTGCCAGCAGTTTCGACGATACAGGGAGGGGTGGCTACACCTTC.

This clonotype was counted ten times or more. Here the CDR3 DNA reads TGTGCCAGCAGCGCATATAGTGGCGTTGAGACCCAGTACTTC. The encoded protein is CASSAYSGVETQYF. The gene calls are TRBV9 and TRBJ2-5; D not resolved. CDR1 and CDR2 from the germline V gene are SGDLS and YYNGEE. With 3 bases removed from V and 5 bases from J, the gap between germline ends came to 14 bases. The CDR3 runs 14 residues.

As to this clonotype: A clone one base away is much larger, so this may be a read error. The chain links TRBV20-1 to TRBJ1-5, with D possibly TRBD1 on 5 matching bases. Per the germline V gene, CDR1 is DFQATT and CDR2 is SNEGSKA (reference sequence). Trimming stripped 0 bases from V and 6 bases from J, with 6 bases between. The CDR3 contains 12 residues. DNA of the CDR3: TGCAGTGCTAGAGACGGGGGTCAGCCCCAGCATTTT. It encodes CSARDGGQPQHF.

There are many counts of this clonotype. This chain links TRBV24-1 with TRBJ1-1; D remains unclear. Trimming stripped 8 bases from V and 1 base from J, with 7 bases between. The CDR3 totals 12 residues. Germline V gene sequence: CDR1 KGHDR, CDR2 SFDVKD. Here the CDR3 DNA reads TGTGCCACCAATACGGGGAACACTGAAGCTTTCTTT. This encodes CATNTGNTEAFF.

This clonotype was seen at least ten times. The chain uses TRBV7-6 and TRBJ2-5; no clear D gene. Per germline, CDR1 SGHVS and CDR2 FNYEAQ. Trimming removed 1 base from V and 0 bases from J, with 6 bases in between. The CDR3 totals 14 residues. This CDR3 reads CASSLVENQETQYF. In nucleotides, the CDR3 is TGTGCCAGCAGCTTAGTCGAGAACCAAGAGACCCAGTACTTC.

This clonotype was seen at least ten times. The chain employs TRBV15 and TRBJ2-3; 7 nucleotides line up with TRBD1. V dropped 1 base and J dropped 0; count of bases not matched to a gene: 1. The CDR3 extends over 15 amino acids. The V gene's germline CDR1 is LNHNV and CDR2 YYDKDF (reference sequence). CDR3 in DNA: TGTGCCACCAGCAGAGGACAGGGTAGCACAGATACGCAGTATTTT. Translating it yields CATSRGQGSTDTQYF.

This clonotype was seen at least ten times. The gene calls are TRBV6-1 and TRBJ1-1; D is possibly TRBD1 (5 bases). V was shortened by 2 bases and J by 1 base, with 8 bases between the two germline ends. CDR1 and CDR2 (germline): MNHNS, SASEGT. CDR3 length: 14 amino acids. The CDR3 spells CASSELGRNTEAFF. The CDR3 DNA reads as TGTGCCAGCAGTGAATTGGGGCGGAACACTGAAGCTTTCTTT.

This clonotype was seen repeatedly, ten times or more. V gene TRBV20-1 combines with J gene TRBJ1-5, with D uncertain. V lost 6 bases to trimming and J lost 1 base, with 16 bases between them. The CDR3 loop spans 15 amino acids. Germline V CDR1 and CDR2: DFQATT, SNEGSKA (reference sequence). The CDR3 protein is CSATPGSASNQPQHF. The CDR3 DNA sequence: TGCAGTGCCACGCCCGGCAGCGCAAGCAATCAGCCCCAGCATTTT.

This chain joins TRBV3-1 and TRBJ2-7; tentative D call: TRBD2 (5 bases). V dropped 0 bases and J dropped 2 bases, with 14 bases sitting between them. Germline values: CDR1 LGHDT, CDR2 YNNKEL (reference sequence). CDR3 size: 16 residues. The CDR3 sequence is CASSQDFTGVTYEQYF. The CDR3 DNA reads TGTGCCAGCAGCCAAGATTTCACCGGGGTTACCTACGAGCAGTACTTC.

The chain employs TRBV6-5 and TRBJ2-7; D is perhaps TRBD1 or TRBD2 (6 bases each). Germline CDR1 MNHEY, CDR2 SVGAGI. This CDR3 is 14 amino acids long. Trimming took 0 bases from V and 5 from J, leaving 11 bases between them. This chain's CDR3 is CASSYSGGQNEQYF. DNA for the CDR3: TGTGCCAGCAGTTACTCAGGGGGGCAAAACGAGCAGTACTTC.

This clonotype showed up many times. The chain uses TRBV30 and TRBJ1-2; TRBD1 is a possible D gene (6 bases). CDR1 is GTSNPN and CDR2 is SVGIG in the germline V gene (reference sequence). This CDR3 has 12 amino acids. Trimming stripped 0 bases from V and 11 bases from J, with 13 bases between. The chain's CDR3 is CAWSVSPTGYTF. CDR3 coding DNA: TGTGCCTGGAGTGTTTCCCCAACAGGGTACACCTTC.

There are many counts of this clonotype. The chain has TRBV7-8 and TRBJ2-5; the D call may be TRBD1 or TRBD2 (5 bases each). Trimming took off 5 bases at V and 5 bases at J, with 18 bases between the two ends. The CDR3 covers 15 residues. CDR1 is SGHVS and CDR2 is FQNEAQ in the germline V gene. The CDR3 DNA sequence: TGTGCCAGCAGCCCGCGACTGGGGGTATTCGAGACCCAGTACTTC. It yields the protein CASSPRLGVFETQYF.

The table lists this clonotype with a count of one. CDR3 region: CASRMLSGANVLTF. The CDR3 DNA reads as TGTGCCAGCCGCATGCTCTCTGGGGCCAACGTCCTGACTTTC. V is TRBV6-2 or TRBV6-3 and J is TRBJ2-6; D gene uncertain. The CDR3 has 14 amino acids. The V end lost 8 bases, the J end lost 0 bases, and 8 bases lay between the germline ends. Germline V CDR1 and CDR2: MNHEY, SVGEGT.

This clonotype was detected ten times or more. V and J are TRBV12-3 or TRBV12-4 and TRBJ1-5; no firm D call. The CDR3 is 11 amino acids. Trimming left V 3 bases short and J 9 bases short, with 6 bases between. The CDR3 DNA sequence: TGTGCCAGCAGTTTGGGAAGGCCCCAGCATTTT. Translation: CASSLGRPQHF.